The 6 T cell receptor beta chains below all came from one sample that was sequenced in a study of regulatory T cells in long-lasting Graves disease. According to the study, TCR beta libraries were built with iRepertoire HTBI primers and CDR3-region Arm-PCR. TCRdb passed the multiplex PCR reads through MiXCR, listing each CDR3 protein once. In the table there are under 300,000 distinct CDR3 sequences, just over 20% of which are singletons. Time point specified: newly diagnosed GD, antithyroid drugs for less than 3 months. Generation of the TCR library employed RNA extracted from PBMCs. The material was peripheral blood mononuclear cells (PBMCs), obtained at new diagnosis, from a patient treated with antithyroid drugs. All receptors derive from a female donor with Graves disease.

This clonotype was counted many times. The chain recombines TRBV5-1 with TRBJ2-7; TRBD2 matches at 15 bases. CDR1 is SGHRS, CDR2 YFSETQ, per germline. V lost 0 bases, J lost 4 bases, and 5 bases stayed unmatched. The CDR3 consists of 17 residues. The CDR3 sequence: CASSLAGLAGGRYEQYF. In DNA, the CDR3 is TGCGCCAGCAGCTTGGCGGGACTAGCGGGGGGTAGGTACGAGCAGTACTTC.

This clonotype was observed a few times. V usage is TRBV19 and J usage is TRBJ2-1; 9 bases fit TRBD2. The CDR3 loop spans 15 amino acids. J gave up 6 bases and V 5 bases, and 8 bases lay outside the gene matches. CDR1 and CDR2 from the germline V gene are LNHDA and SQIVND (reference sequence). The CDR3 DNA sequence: TGTGCCAGTAGTTTTAGCGGGAGCCAGAGCAATGAGCAGTTCTTC. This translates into CASSFSGSQSNEQFF.

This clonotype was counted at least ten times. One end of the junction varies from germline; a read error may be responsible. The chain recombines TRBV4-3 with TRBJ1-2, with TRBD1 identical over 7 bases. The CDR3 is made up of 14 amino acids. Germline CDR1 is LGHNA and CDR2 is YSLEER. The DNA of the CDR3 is TGCGCCAGCAGCCAAGAGTCAGTTCGCGACAGGGCCGTCTTC. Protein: CASSQESVRDRAVF.

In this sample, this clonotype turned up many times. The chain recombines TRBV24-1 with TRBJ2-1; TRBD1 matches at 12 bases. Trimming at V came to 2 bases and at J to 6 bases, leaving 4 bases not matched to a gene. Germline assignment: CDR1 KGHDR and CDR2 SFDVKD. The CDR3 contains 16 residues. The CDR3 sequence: CATSDSGTGGRNEQFF. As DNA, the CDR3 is TGTGCCACCAGTGATTCAGGGACAGGGGGCCGCAATGAGCAGTTCTTC.

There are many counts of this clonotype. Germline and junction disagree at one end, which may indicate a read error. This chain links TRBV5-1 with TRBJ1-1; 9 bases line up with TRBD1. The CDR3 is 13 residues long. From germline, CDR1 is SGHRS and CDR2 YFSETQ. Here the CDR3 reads CASSRDRDTEAFF. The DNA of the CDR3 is TGTGCCAGCAGCCGGGACAGGGACACTGAAGCTTTCTTT.

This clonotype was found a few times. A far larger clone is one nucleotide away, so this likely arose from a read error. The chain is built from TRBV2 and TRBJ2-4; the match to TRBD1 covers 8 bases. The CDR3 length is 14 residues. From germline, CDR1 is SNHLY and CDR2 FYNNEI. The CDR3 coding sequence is TGTGCCAGCTTGACAGGGGCTTTAATTGGTGAGCAGTCCTTC. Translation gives CASLTGALIGEQSF.